This passage covers 8 T cell receptor beta chains from one sample sequenced in a study of spatial heterogeneity in lung cancer. As for time point: blood at routine non-recurrence follow-up after resection. Via MiXCR, TCRdb re-called the 5' RACE reads, giving one row per CDR3 protein. The sample lists roughly 70,000 distinct CDR3 sequences, around 8.9% occurring once. Sequencing was performed on PBMCs, taken at follow-up. The receptor source for this set is a female donor with early-stage non-small cell lung cancer.

This clonotype was detected ten times or more. The chain has TRBV28 and TRBJ2-5; a weak D match, TRBD1 (5 bases). V lost 6 bases and J 5 bases, leaving 16 bases between the germline ends. The CDR3 loop spans 14 amino acids. From germline, CDR1 is MDHEN and CDR2 SYDVKM. The CDR3 sequence: CASSPTGAVETQYF. CDR3 DNA: TGTGCCAGCAGCCCGACTGGGGCGGTGGAGACCCAGTACTTC.

This clonotype was observed many times. The rearrangement links TRBV4-1 to TRBJ2-2, with D possibly called TRBD1 or TRBD2 (5 bases each). Between the trimmed V and J ends, which lost 4 bases and 1 base, there was a span of 10 bases. The CDR3 is 15 amino acids. The germline V gene encodes CDR1 MGHRA and CDR2 YSYEKL. The CDR3 DNA follows: TGCGCCAGCAGCCGGGGGACCTTGAACACCGGGGAGCTGTTTTTT. The encoded protein is CASSRGTLNTGELFF.

The chain couples TRBV11-2 to TRBJ2-1; 9 nucleotides line up with TRBD2. After removal of 10 bases from V and 4 bases from J, the junction contained 11 bases not matched to a gene. The length of the CDR3 is 15 residues. Germline V gene lookup returns CDR1 SGHAT and CDR2 FQNNGV. The CDR3 spells CATRLSAGGYNEQFF. For the CDR3, the DNA is TGTGCCACCCGTTTATCAGCGGGAGGTTACAATGAGCAGTTCTTC.

For the CDR3, the DNA is TGTGCTATTTTCGCTAGGGCAGCTCCCCGGGAGAGTTCACCCCTCCACTTT. Protein sequence: CAIFARAAPRESSPLHF. The chain carries TRBV12-5 and TRBJ1-6; D remains unclear. The CDR3 is 17 residues long. CDR1 is LGHNT, CDR2 FRNRAP, per germline. Trimming pared 10 bases from V and 9 bases from J, leaving 28 bases between.

This clonotype was observed at least ten times. The chain combines TRBV10-3 with TRBJ2-2; D call uncertain. Looked up from germline, CDR1 is ENHRY and CDR2 is SYGVKD. Deletions cut 10 bases from V and 1 base from J, with 16 bases between. The CDR3 extends over 15 amino acids. The CDR3, as DNA: TGTGCCACCGGACCGAGGACGGGGAACACCGGGGAGCTGTTTTTT. It yields the protein CATGPRTGNTGELFF.

This clonotype was seen ten or more times. The genes are TRBV6-5 and TRBJ2-1, with 9 bases identical to TRBD1. Trimming removed 6 bases from V and 8 bases from J; junction bases left unmatched: 8. The CDR3 totals 14 residues. Germline loops: CDR1 MNHEY, CDR2 SVGAGI. CDR3 amino acids: CASSWDRDLDEQFF. The CDR3 DNA reads as TGTGCCAGCAGCTGGGACAGGGATCTCGATGAGCAGTTCTTC.

The sample holds a few counts of this clonotype. The CDR3 DNA is TGTGCCAGCAGCCTCCTGAGATCCTACGAGCAGTACTTC. Residues: CASSLLRSYEQYF. The gene calls are TRBV7-2 and TRBJ2-7; D remains ambiguous. V was pared by 5 bases and J by 1 base, with 9 bases between. The V gene's germline CDR1 is SGHTA and CDR2 FQGNSA. This CDR3 spans 13 amino acids.

This clonotype was seen ten or more times. This rearrangement joins TRBV10-3 to TRBJ2-5; perhaps TRBD2 as D (6 bases). Germline-derived CDR1 and CDR2 are ENHRY and SYGVKD. V gave up 8 bases and J gave up 9 bases, with 19 bases separating them. CDR3 length: 13 residues. CDR3 loop: CAILREPSGAQYF. The CDR3 bases are TGTGCCATCTTGCGGGAACCATCCGGGGCCCAGTACTTC.